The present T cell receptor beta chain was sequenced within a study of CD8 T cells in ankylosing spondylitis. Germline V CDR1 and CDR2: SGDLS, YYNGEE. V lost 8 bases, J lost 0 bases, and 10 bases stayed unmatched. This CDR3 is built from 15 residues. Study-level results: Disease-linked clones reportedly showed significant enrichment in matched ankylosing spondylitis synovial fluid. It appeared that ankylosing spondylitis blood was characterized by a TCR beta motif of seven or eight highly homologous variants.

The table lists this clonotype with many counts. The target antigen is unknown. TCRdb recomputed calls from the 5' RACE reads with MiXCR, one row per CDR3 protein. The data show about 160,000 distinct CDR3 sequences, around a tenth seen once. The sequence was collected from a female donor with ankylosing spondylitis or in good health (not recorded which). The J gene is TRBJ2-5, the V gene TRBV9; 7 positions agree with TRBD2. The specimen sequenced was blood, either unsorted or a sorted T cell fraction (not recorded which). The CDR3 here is CASSPWEGYQETQYF. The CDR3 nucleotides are TGTGCCAGTTCCCCCTGGGAGGGGTACCAAGAGACCCAGTACTTC.